The rows below give T cell receptor beta chains drawn from one sample of a study of T cell repertoires in cytomegalovirus infection. These TCRs' antigens remain unknown. TCRdb re-called the reads through MiXCR, storing one row per CDR3 protein. The table has about 310,000 distinct CDR3 sequences, 20% to 25% seen once. The source was cultured PBMCs, collected from culture after CMV antigen stimulation. The receptors come from a human donor in good health (CMV status not recorded). Some clones in this sample may be carry-over from other donors' samples. CDR3s include the opening cysteine and the closing phenylalanine or tryptophan. The D gene is left open where the match is weak. Not all rows give a size; the values are once, few, many and, for expanded clones, a class.

clone_size	d_call	j_call	v_call	cdr3_aa	cdr3_nt
once	TRBD2	TRBJ2-7	TRBV24-1	CATSDTGLAGNEQYF	TGTGCCACCAGTGACACGGGACTAGCGGGCAACGAGCAGTACTTC
NA	TRBD2	TRBJ2-5	TRBV6-1	CASRRREWETQYF	TGTGCCAGCAGACGGCGGGAGTGGGAGACCCAGTACTTC
NA	NA	TRBJ2-1	TRBV27	CASSLYLADLNEQFF	TGTGCCAGCAGTTTATATTTAGCGGACCTCAATGAGCAGTTCTTC
few	TRBD1	TRBJ2-7	TRBV15	CATSIRTGELRYEQYF	TGTGCCACCAGCATCAGGACAGGGGAACTGAGGTACGAGCAGTACTTC
few	TRBD2	TRBJ2-3	TRBV29-1	CSVVRDGLAGAGGTQYF	TGCAGCGTTGTAAGGGATGGACTAGCGGGAGCCGGGGGTACGCAGTATTTT
many	NA	TRBJ1-1	TRBV6-2/TRBV6-3	CASRFQGMNTEAFF	TGTGCCAGCCGTTTTCAGGGGATGAACACTGAAGCTTTCTTT
few	TRBD2	TRBJ2-1	TRBV7-2	CASSLGGNGEEQFF	TGTGCCAGCAGCCTGGGGGGGAATGGCGAAGAGCAGTTCTTC
many	TRBD2	TRBJ2-1	TRBV7-6	CASSPGTNSYNEQFF	TGTGCCAGCAGCCCCGGGACTAACTCCTACAATGAGCAGTTCTTC
few	NA	TRBJ1-2	TRBV20-1	CSARPGVGYTF	TGCAGTGCTAGACCCGGTGTCGGCTACACCTTC
many	TRBD2	TRBJ2-1	TRBV6-2/TRBV6-3	CASSYPLESGLDYNEQFF	TGTGCCAGCAGTTACCCTTTAGAGTCGGGACTAGACTACAATGAGCAGTTCTTC
few	TRBD2	TRBJ2-3	TRBV20-1	CSAPRLAGADTQYF	TGCAGTGCCCCTAGACTAGCGGGCGCAGATACGCAGTATTTT
NA	NA	TRBJ2-1	TRBV2	CASSVAHATTDEQFF	TGTGCCAGCAGTGTGGCCCACGCCACTACGGATGAGCAGTTCTTC
NA	TRBD1	TRBJ2-6	TRBV3-1	CASSHVQGGLSGANVLTF	TGTGCCAGCAGCCATGTACAGGGGGGATTATCTGGGGCCAACGTCCTGACTTTC
NA	NA	TRBJ2-7	TRBV4-1	CASSQGPGTAYEQYF	TGCGCCAGCAGCCAAGGTCCCGGGACCGCCTACGAGCAGTACTTC
NA	NA	TRBJ1-3	TRBV15	CATSGRDGNTIYF	TGTGCCACCAGCGGCAGGGACGGAAACACCATATATTTT
few	NA	TRBJ2-3	TRBV7-3	CASSETSFTDTQYF	TGTGCCAGCAGCGAGACTAGTTTCACAGATACGCAGTATTTT
few	NA	TRBJ1-1	TRBV6-5	CASSRNRPAADMNTEAFF	TGTGCCAGCAGTAGGAACCGGCCGGCCGCAGATATGAACACTGAAGCTTTCTTT
many	TRBD2	TRBJ2-7	TRBV7-2	CASSRTSGNALEQYF	TGTGCCAGCAGCAGGACTAGCGGGAACGCCTTGGAGCAGTACTTC
NA	NA	TRBJ1-2	TRBV7-2	CASSLTASRGGYTF	TGTGCCAGCAGCTTAACAGCCTCGAGGGGTGGCTACACCTTC
NA	TRBD2	TRBJ2-1	TRBV7-9	CASSLGLAGAPDGSYNEQFF	TGTGCCAGCAGCCTTGGACTAGCGGGAGCCCCGGATGGCTCCTACAATGAGCAGTTCTTC
NA	TRBD2	TRBJ2-1	TRBV7-6	CASSPPGGGTYNEQFF	TGTGCCAGCAGCCCCCCCGGGGGGGGCACCTACAATGAGCAGTTCTTC
many	NA	TRBJ2-1	TRBV20-1	CSARDVVAWNEQFF	TGCAGTGCTAGAGATGTAGTAGCTTGGAATGAGCAGTTCTTC
NA	NA	TRBJ1-3	TRBV12-3/TRBV12-4	CASSRDIGNTIYF	TGTGCCAGCAGCCGTGATATAGGTAACACCATATATTTT
NA	NA	TRBJ2-2	TRBV5-1	CASSRLGDANTGELFF	TGCGCCAGCAGCCGTCTGGGGGACGCGAACACCGGGGAGCTGTTTTTT
many	NA	TRBJ2-2	TRBV7-3	CASRGQGNTGELFF	TGTGCCAGCAGGGGGCAGGGGAACACCGGGGAGCTGTTTTTT
NA	NA	TRBJ2-7	TRBV28	CASSPSLGAYEQYF	TGTGCCAGCAGTCCTAGTCTGGGTGCCTACGAGCAGTACTTC
NA	NA	TRBJ1-2	TRBV18	CASSSRREVDDGYTF	TGTGCCAGCTCAAGTCGCAGGGAGGTTGACGATGGCTACACCTTC
NA	TRBD2	TRBJ2-3	TRBV6-8	CASSHKREPTDTQYF	TGTGCCAGCAGTCATAAGCGGGAACCGACAGATACGCAGTATTTT
many	NA	TRBJ1-2	TRBV19	CASSPDLYGYTF	TGTGCCAGTAGCCCGGACCTCTATGGCTACACCTTC